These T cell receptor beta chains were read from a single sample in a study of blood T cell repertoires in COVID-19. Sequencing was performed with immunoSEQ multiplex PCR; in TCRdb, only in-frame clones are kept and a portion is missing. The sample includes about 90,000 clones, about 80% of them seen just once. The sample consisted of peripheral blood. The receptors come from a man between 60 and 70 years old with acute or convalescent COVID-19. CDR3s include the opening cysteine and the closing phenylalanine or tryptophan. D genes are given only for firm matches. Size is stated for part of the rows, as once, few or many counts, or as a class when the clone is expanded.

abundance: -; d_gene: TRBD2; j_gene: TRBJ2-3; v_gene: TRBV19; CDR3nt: TGTGCCAGTAGCCAGACTAGCGGGGCGACAGATACGCAGTATTTT; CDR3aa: CASSQTSGATDTQYF
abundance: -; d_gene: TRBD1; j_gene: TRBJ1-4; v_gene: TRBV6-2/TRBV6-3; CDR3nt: TGTGCCAGCAGCTTCGACAGGGAATCCGATGATGAAAAACTGTTTTTT; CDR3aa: CASSFDRESDDEKLFF
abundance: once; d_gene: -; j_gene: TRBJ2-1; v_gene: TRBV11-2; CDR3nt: TGTGCCAGCAGCTTAGGGACTTTCGGCTCCTACAATGAGCAGTTCTTC; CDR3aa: CASSLGTFGSYNEQFF
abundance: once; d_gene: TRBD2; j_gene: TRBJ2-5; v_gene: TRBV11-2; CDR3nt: TGTGCCAGCAGCAAGACGAGGCCAGCGGGGGGGCAAGAGACCCAGTACTTC; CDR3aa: CASSKTRPAGGQETQYF
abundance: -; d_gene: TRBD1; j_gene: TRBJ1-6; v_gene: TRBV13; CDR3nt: TGTGCCAGCAGCTACAGGGGTGGGAATTCACCCCTCCACTTT; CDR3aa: CASSYRGGNSPLHF
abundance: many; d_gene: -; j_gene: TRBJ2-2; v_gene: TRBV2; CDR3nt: TGTGCCAGCAGTGAAGCCTATTACTCACCAGGGAACACCGGGGAGCTGTTTTTT; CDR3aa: CASSEAYYSPGNTGELFF
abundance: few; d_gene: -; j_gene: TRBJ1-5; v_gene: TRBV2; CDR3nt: TGTGCCAGCAGAGAGCCTTATAGCAATCAGCCCCAGCATTTT; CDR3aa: CASREPYSNQPQHF
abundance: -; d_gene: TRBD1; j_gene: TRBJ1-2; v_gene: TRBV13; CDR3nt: TGTGCCAGCAGCCAGACAGGGTTGTATGGCTACACCTTC; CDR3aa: CASSQTGLYGYTF
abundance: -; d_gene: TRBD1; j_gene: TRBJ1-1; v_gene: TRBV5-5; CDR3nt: TGTGCCAGCAGCTTGGGGCGGACAGGGGCCACTGAAGCTTTCTTT; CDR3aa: CASSLGRTGATEAFF
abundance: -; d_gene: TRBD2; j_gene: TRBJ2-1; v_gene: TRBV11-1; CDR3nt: TGTGCCAGCAGCCCTGTAGCGGGGGAATACAATGAGCAGTTCTTC; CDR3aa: CASSPVAGEYNEQFF
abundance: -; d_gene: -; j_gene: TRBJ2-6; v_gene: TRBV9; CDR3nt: TGTGCCAGCGGTGGAGTTACACGCTCTGGGGCCAACGTCCTGACTTTC; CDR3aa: CASGGVTRSGANVLTF
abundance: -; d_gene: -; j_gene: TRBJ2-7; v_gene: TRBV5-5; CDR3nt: TGTGCCAGCAGACGCGAGCCGTCTTACGAGCAGTACTTC; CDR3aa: CASRREPSYEQYF
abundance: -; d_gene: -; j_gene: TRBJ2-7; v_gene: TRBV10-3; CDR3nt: TGTGCCATCAGTGAGGCGGCGAGGCTCTCCTACGAGCAGTACTTC; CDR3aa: CAISEAARLSYEQYF
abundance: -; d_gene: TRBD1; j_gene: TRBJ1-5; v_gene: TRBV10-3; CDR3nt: TGTGCCATCAGTGAGTCCAGGACAGGGGGCAATCAGCCCCAGCATTTT; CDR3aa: CAISESRTGGNQPQHF
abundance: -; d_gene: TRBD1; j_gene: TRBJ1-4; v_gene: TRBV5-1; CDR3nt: TGCGCCAGCAGCCTGGACAGGACTAATGAAAAACTGTTTTTT; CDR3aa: CASSLDRTNEKLFF